Following are 19 T cell receptor beta chains from one sample sequenced in a study of blood T cell repertoires in COVID-19 (TCRdb year 2020). Library generation was performed with the immunoSEQ multiplex PCR assay. Sourced from immuneACCESS, this table was stored by TCRdb with only in-frame sequences that have V and J called. A share of the clones is absent; for the studies checked, an unresolved V gene accounts for under half, and the remainder has no known explanation. The sample table shows 200,000 to 250,000 clones, and roughly 83% are seen once. 9% to 15% of the sample comes from the top ten. The source material was peripheral blood. The receptors here all came from a man older than 75 with acute or convalescent COVID-19.

There are a few counts of this clone. The sample holds other DNA sequences that translate to the same CDR3. The chain links TRBV3-1 (or the pseudogene TRBV3-2) to TRBJ1-1; D unresolved. The CDR3 is made up of 13 amino acids. Germline CDR1 reads LGHDT; CDR2 reads YNNKEL (reference sequence). Between the trimmed V and J ends, which lost 3 bases and 1 base, there was a span of 6 bases. CDR3 amino acids: CASSQGANTEAFF. CDR3 in DNA: TGTGCCAGCAGCCAGGGAGCGAACACTGAAGCTTTCTTT.

The rearrangement links TRBV4-2 to TRBJ1-6; D possibly corresponds to TRBD1 (5 bases). The CDR3 runs to 15 residues. CDR1 LGHNA and CDR2 YNFKEQ come from the germline V gene. V gave up 0 bases and J gave up 11 bases, with 14 bases separating them. The CDR3 region has the DNA TGTGCCAGCAGCCAAGAAGGCCAGGGAATCCCACCCCTCCACTTT. Translated: CASSQEGQGIPPLHF.

The chain recombines TRBV19 with TRBJ1-4; 11 positions match TRBD1. Trimming at V came to 2 bases and at J to 7 bases, leaving 15 bases not matched to a gene. The germline V gene has CDR1 LNHDA and CDR2 SQIVND (reference sequence). The CDR3 has 19 amino acids. CDR3 in amino acids: CASSISPPGQGVVGEKLFF. The DNA of the CDR3 is TGTGCCAGTAGTATATCTCCCCCGGGACAGGGGGTTGTAGGTGAAAAACTGTTTTTT.

The V gene is TRBV9, the J gene TRBJ1-1, with D unclear. The germline CDR1 and CDR2 sequences are SGDLS and YYNGEE. The CDR3 covers 14 residues. The V and J ends lost 3 bases and 6 bases respectively, with 15 bases between them. The CDR3 here is CASSAGEAHPEAFF. In DNA, the CDR3 is TGTGCCAGCAGCGCGGGAGAAGCTCACCCTGAAGCTTTCTTT.

DNA of the CDR3: TGTGCCAGCAACGGCCCCCCCGGACAGGGAGTCTACGAGCAGTACTTC. It specifies CASNGPPGQGVYEQYF. The V gene is TRBV28, the J gene TRBJ2-7; 8 nucleotides match TRBD1. CDR1 MDHEN and CDR2 SYDVKM come from the germline V gene. This CDR3 has 16 amino acids. V trimming: 7 bases; J trimming: 3 bases; junction bases outside the gene matches: 14. The entire variable domain, with the rest obtained from reference TRBV28 and TRBJ2-7, is as follows: DVKVTQSSRYLVKRTGEKVFLECVQDMDHENMFWYRQDPGLGLRLIYFSYDVKMKEKGDIPEGYSVSREKKERFSLILESASTNQTSMYLCASNGPPGQGVYEQYFGPGTRLTVT.

The chain joins TRBV28 to TRBJ2-3; 8 positions agree with TRBD1. The CDR3 extends over 15 amino acids. After removal of 5 bases from V and 1 base from J, the junction contained 5 bases not matched to a gene. Germline V gene lookup returns CDR1 MDHEN and CDR2 SYDVKM. DNA for the CDR3: TGTGCCAGCAGTGACAGGGGCGGAGGCACAGATACGCAGTATTTT. Amino acids: CASSDRGGGTDTQYF.

The chain couples TRBV11-3 to TRBJ2-1, with 8 bases that match TRBD2. From germline, CDR1 is SGHNT and CDR2 YENEEA. Trimming cost V 5 bases and J 5 bases; bases outside gene matches: 8. This CDR3 is built from 15 residues. CDR3 DNA sequence: TGTGCCAGCAGCATAACGGGAGGGTTGAACAATGAGCAGTTCTTC. Its protein product is CASSITGGLNNEQFF.

V is TRBV7-2 and J is TRBJ1-5; D gene uncertain. With 4 bases removed from V and 6 bases from J, the gap between germline ends came to 7 bases. The CDR3 extends over 12 amino acids. CDR1 and CDR2 from the germline V gene are SGHTA and FQGNSA. The CDR3 spells CASSYPGQPQHF. CDR3 DNA: TGTGCCAGCAGCTATCCGGGTCAGCCCCAGCATTTT.

The V and J genes are TRBV19 and TRBJ1-5; 8 bases line up with TRBD1. Germline values: CDR1 LNHDA, CDR2 SQIVND (reference sequence). CDR3 length equals 15 residues. V shed 6 bases, J shed 1 base, and the junction held 5 bases outside the gene matches. CDR3 protein: CASSRTGLSNQPQHF. The CDR3 coding sequence is TGTGCCAGTAGCCGGACAGGGCTAAGCAATCAGCCCCAGCATTTT.

About this clone: The identical CDR3 is also encoded by other nucleotide sequences in the sample. The gene calls are TRBV3-1 (or the pseudogene TRBV3-2) and TRBJ2-3; 8 bases are shared with TRBD1. The J segment lost 6 bases and the V segment lost 4 bases, leaving 0 bases of the junction unmatched. The CDR3 extends over 12 amino acids. The germline V gene encodes CDR1 LGHDT and CDR2 YNNKEL (reference sequence). DNA of the CDR3: TGTGCCAGCAGCCCAGGGGGCGATACGCAGTATTTT. Protein sequence: CASSPGGDTQYF.

The J gene is TRBJ1-2, the V gene TRBV19; D unclear. CDR3 size: 16 residues. Germline V gives CDR1 LNHDA, CDR2 SQIVND (reference sequence). Trimming shortened V by 3 bases and J by 1 base, and 15 bases separated the two germline ends. The CDR3 DNA reads as TGTGCCAGTAGTATGAGTCCGGGGTTGAGTAACTATGGCTACACCTTC. This encodes CASSMSPGLSNYGYTF.

The chain has TRBV2 and TRBJ1-1, with 7 positions matching TRBD1. V lost 9 bases and J lost 11; bases outside the gene matches: 9. CDR3 length: 11 amino acids. The germline V gene encodes CDR1 SNHLY and CDR2 FYNNEI. The CDR3 coding sequence is TGTGCCAGTGGGACAGCCCCGCGGGCTTTCTTT. Translating it yields CASGTAPRAFF.

The V call is TRBV7-8, the J call TRBJ1-4; 7 bases are a match to TRBD1. V dropped 4 bases and J dropped 8; count of bases not matched to a gene: 13. The CDR3 spans 16 residues. Looked up from germline, CDR1 is SGHVS and CDR2 is FQNEAQ. This chain's CDR3 is CASSSTALPGQEKLFF. The CDR3 DNA reads TGTGCCAGCAGCTCCACAGCGCTCCCGGGACAGGAAAAACTGTTTTTT.

CDR3 in DNA: TGCGCCAGCAGTGCCGCCCAGGGTGGCGGAGAGAGCACAGATACGCAGTATTTT. Amino acids: CASSAAQGGGESTDTQYF. This sequence joins TRBV10-1 and TRBJ2-3; D might be TRBD1 (5 bases). Per the germline V gene, CDR1 is WNHNN and CDR2 is SYGVQD (reference sequence). Trimming took 4 bases from V and 0 from J, leaving 20 bases between them. The CDR3 consists of 18 residues.

The V gene is TRBV24-1, the J gene TRBJ2-3, with a weak D call TRBD2 (6 bases). There are 16 residues in the CDR3. The germline gives CDR1 KGHDR, CDR2 SFDVKD. Trimming removed 5 bases at V and 2 bases at J, with 16 bases between. The DNA for the CDR3 is TGTGCCACCAGTGGCGGGACCTTTTGGGACACAGATACGCAGTATTTT. It is translated as CATSGGTFWDTDTQYF.

This clone was seen more than once but under ten times. This sequence joins TRBV5-1 and TRBJ2-6; possible D gene TRBD1, 6 bases. There are 17 residues in the CDR3. Germline CDR1 reads SGHRS; CDR2 reads YFSETQ. The ends were cut back, 2 bases at V and 0 bases at J, with 12 bases in the middle. The CDR3: CASSFTGTRSGANVLTF. CDR3 DNA sequence: TGCGCCAGCAGCTTCACAGGGACCCGCTCTGGGGCCAACGTCCTGACTTTC.

This clone appeared a single time. This chain links TRBV5-1 with TRBJ1-1, with D hard to call. The CDR3 has 14 amino acids. V dropped 2 bases and J dropped 0 bases, with 8 bases sitting between them. Germline V lookup: CDR1 SGHRS, CDR2 YFSETQ. The CDR3 nucleotides are TGCGCCAGCAGCTTTTCAGTAATGAACACTGAAGCTTTCTTT. Residues: CASSFSVMNTEAFF.

The V call is TRBV28, the J call TRBJ2-2, with D tentatively TRBD1 (5 bases). Trimming shortened V by 2 bases and J by 7 bases, and 5 bases separated the two germline ends. The CDR3 extends over 12 amino acids. Per germline, CDR1 MDHEN and CDR2 SYDVKM. The CDR3 DNA is TGTGCCAGCAGTTTAAGGGGCGGGGAGCTGTTTTTT. Protein sequence: CASSLRGGELFF.

V is TRBV18 and J is TRBJ1-4; a weak D match, TRBD1 (5 bases). The CDR3 totals 15 residues. V lost 3 bases to trimming and J lost 4 bases, with 12 bases between them. Germline V gene lookup returns CDR1 KGHSH and CDR2 LQKENI. The CDR3 region has the DNA TGTGCCAGCTCACCCTTTCAGGGTCTTAATGAAAAACTGTTTTTT. As protein: CASSPFQGLNEKLFF.